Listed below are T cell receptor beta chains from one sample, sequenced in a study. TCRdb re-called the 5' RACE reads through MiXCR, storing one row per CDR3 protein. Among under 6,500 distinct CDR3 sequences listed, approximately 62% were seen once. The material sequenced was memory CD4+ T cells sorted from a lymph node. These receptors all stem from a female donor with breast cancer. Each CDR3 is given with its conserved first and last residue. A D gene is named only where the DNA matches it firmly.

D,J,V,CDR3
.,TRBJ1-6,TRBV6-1,CANLLQGGSHNSPLHF
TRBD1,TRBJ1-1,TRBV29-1,CSGRQGWVNTEAFF
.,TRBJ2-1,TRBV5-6,CASIVLGSYNEQFF
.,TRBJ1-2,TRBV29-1,CSVEGQGGYGYTF
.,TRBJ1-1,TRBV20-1,CSAREKGLGTEAFF
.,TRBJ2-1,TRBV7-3,CASDRFRNEQFF
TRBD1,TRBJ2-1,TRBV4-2,CASSLRTGKNTGELFF
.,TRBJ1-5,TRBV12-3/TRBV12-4,CASSTQGVGPQHF
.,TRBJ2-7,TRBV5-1,CASSLGQPLYEQYF
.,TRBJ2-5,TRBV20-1,CSATRVTRETQYF
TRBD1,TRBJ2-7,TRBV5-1,CASSDTGGSYEQYF
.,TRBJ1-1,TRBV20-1,CSARDRGGLAEAFF
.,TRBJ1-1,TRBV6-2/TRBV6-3,CASSYLGNTEAFF
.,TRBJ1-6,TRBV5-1,CASSIEQQANSPLHF
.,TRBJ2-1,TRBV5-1,CASSVVGGEQFF
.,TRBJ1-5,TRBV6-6,CASALFGGIGNQPQHF
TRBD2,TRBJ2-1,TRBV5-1,CASSGSAGVTYNEQFF
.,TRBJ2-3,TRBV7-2,CASSFQGPDTQYF
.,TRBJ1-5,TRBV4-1,CASSVEAYQPQHF
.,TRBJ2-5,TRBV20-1,CSGRVRWGTQYF
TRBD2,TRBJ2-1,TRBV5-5,CASRKREYVNEQFF
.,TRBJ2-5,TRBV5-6,CASSRTYTQETQYF
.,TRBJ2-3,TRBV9,CASSPTSSDYAQYF
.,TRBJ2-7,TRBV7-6,CASSLGAGLSYEQYF
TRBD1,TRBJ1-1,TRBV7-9,CASSLFGTGNTEAFF
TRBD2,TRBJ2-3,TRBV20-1,CSAVAGETLTDTQYF
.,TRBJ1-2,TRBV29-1,CSVEEEEGIDGYTF
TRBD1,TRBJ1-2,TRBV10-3,CAIRDSLDRADRYTF
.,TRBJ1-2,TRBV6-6,CASVRDTINYGYTF
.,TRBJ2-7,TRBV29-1,CSVVRGSSYKQYF
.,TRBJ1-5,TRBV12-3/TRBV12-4,CASSRISPGGHQPQHF
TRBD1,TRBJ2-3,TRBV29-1,CSSRDRGYDTQYF
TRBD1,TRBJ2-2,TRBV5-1,CASSPQPGQGGAGELFF
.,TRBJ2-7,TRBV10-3,CAISEVSGRRYEQYF
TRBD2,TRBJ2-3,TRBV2,CASSLRTSGTGTQYF
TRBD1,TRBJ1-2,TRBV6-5,CASSQDRAYGYTF
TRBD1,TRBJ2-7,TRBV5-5,CASSLLPGQIYEQYF
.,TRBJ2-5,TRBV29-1,CSVLRAGKVTQYF
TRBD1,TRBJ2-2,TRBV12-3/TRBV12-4,CASSPDRYTGELFF
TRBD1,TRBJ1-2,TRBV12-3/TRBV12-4,CASSSTGSSYGYTF
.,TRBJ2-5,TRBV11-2,CASSPTSMRGPRETQYF
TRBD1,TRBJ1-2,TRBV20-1,CSASKQGAAGGYTF